This TCR beta chain was sequenced in a study of T cell clonotyping in hematopoietic cell transplantation. General study findings and limits: CD4 and CD8 repertoire contributions could not be separated without sorting. After transplant, recipient diversity fell while pathologically expanded clonotypes grew through day 180. Few recipient clonotypes overlapped donors; over 97% were de novo at given depth. Broader posttransplant TCR repertoire diversity was predicted by graft donor and pretransplant recipient Inverse Simpson Index values.

TCRdb keeps only in-frame clones here, not all; method: immunoSEQ multiplex PCR. The sample has approximately 42,000 clones; roughly 96% are singletons. The germline V and J ends were trimmed by 6 bases and 5 bases, with 8 bases remaining between them. This CDR3 spans 11 amino acids. Germline V lookup: CDR1 DFQATT, CDR2 SNEGSKA (reference sequence). A word on this clone: Its specificity is not known.

The chain links TRBV20-1 to TRBJ2-1; the D is unclear. The receptor comes from a man under 40 in good health. Some clones in this sample may be carry-over from other donors' samples. Sequencing was carried out using peripheral blood mononuclear cells. The CDR3 DNA reads as TGCAGTGCCTCCTCGGACAATGAGCAGTTCTTC. Protein sequence: CSASSDNEQFF.